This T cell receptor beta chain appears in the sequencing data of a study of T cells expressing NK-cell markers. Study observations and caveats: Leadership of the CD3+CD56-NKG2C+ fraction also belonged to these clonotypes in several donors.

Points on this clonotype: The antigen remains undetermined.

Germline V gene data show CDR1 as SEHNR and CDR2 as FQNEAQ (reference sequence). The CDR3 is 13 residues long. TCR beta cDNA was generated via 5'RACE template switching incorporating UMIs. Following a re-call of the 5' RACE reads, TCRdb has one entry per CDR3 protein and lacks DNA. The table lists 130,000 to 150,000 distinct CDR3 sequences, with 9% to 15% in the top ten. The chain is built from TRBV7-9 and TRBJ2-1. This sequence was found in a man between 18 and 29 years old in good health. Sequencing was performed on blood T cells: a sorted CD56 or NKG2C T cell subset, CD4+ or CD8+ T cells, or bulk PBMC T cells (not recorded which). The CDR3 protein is CASSSRFYNEQFF.